This entry lists 22 T cell receptor beta chains sequenced from one sample in a study of T cells in Graves' hyperthyroidism and ophthalmopathy. The source material, RNA transcripts, was used to amplify TCR beta CDR3 regions. The TCR CDR3 first-round RT-PCR relied on the HTBI primer set. TCRdb fed the multiplex PCR reads into MiXCR, producing one record per CDR3 protein. The sample includes almost 350,000 distinct CDR3 sequences, about a sixth of them seen just once. Sequenced sample: blood. These TCRs come from a woman aged 40 to 49 with Graves' ophthalmopathy.

This clonotype has ten or more counts. This chain's CDR3 is CASAAGAGLGSPEAFF. The CDR3 DNA is TGTGCCAGTGCCGCCGGGGCGGGGCTCGGTTCTCCTGAAGCTTTCTTT. The V and J genes are TRBV19 and TRBJ1-1; D may be TRBD1 (5 bases). The ends were cut back, 8 bases at V and 6 bases at J, with 25 bases in the middle. The CDR3 spans 16 residues. In germline, CDR1 is LNHDA, CDR2 SQIVND (reference sequence).

The genes are TRBV28 and TRBJ2-7; tentative D call: TRBD2 (6 bases). Between the trimmed V and J ends, which lost 6 bases and 4 bases, there was a span of 13 bases. CDR1 MDHEN and CDR2 SYDVKM come from the germline V gene. CDR3 length: 13 residues. The CDR3 reads CASRPLATYEQYF. The CDR3 DNA follows: TGTGCCAGCAGACCTCTAGCGACATACGAGCAGTACTTC.

This clonotype has at least ten counts. This chain joins TRBV5-1 and TRBJ2-6; D not resolved. CDR1 SGHRS and CDR2 YFSETQ come from the germline V gene. The CDR3 consists of 16 residues. The V and J ends lost 6 bases and 0 bases respectively, with 13 bases between them. The CDR3 DNA is TGCGCCAGCATCCGTACTCTTAGCTCTGGGGCCAACGTCCTGACTTTC. The encoded protein is CASIRTLSSGANVLTF. The full variable domain, its missing parts supplied by reference TRBV5-1 and TRBJ2-6, is KAGVTQTPRYLIKTRGQQVTLSCSPISGHRSVSWYQQTPGQGLQFLFEYFSETQRNKGNFPGRFSGRQFSNSRSEMNVSTLELGDSALYLCASIRTLSSGANVLTFGAGSRLTVL.

This clonotype was recorded at least ten times. One end of the junction fails to match germline, which may point to a read error. The chain couples TRBV4-2 to TRBJ2-7, with TRBD2 matching over 15 bases. This CDR3 contains 17 residues. The germline gives CDR1 LGHNA, CDR2 YNFKEQ. Written as DNA, the CDR3 is TGTGCCAGCAGCCAAGGGACTAGCGGGAGGGCAGTCTACAAGCAGTACTTC. Residues: CASSQGTSGRAVYKQYF.

This clonotype was counted many times. The V call is TRBV7-9, the J call TRBJ2-3, with D unclear. Germline values: CDR1 SEHNR, CDR2 FQNEAQ (reference sequence). CDR3 size: 13 residues. V shed 1 base and J shed 5 bases, with 7 bases lying between them. The CDR3 spells CASSLVSRDTQYF. The CDR3 DNA is TGTGCCAGCAGCTTAGTTTCGAGAGATACGCAGTATTTT.

This clonotype was picked up many times. The gene calls are TRBV28 and TRBJ2-2, with unresolved D. V lost 2 bases, J lost 0 bases, and 7 bases lay in between. Germline V CDR1 and CDR2: MDHEN, SYDVKM. This CDR3 contains 15 residues. Here the CDR3 reads CASSLPQTNTGELFF. The CDR3 DNA reads as TGTGCCAGCAGTTTACCCCAGACGAACACCGGGGAGCTGTTTTTT.

This clonotype was seen a handful of times. The chain joins TRBV6-1 to TRBJ1-2; TRBD1 might be the D (5 bases). The CDR3 length is 13 residues. Germline V gene sequence: CDR1 MNHNS, CDR2 SASEGT. CDR3 coding DNA: TGTGCGACGGGTCGTAGACAGCCCTATGGCTACACCTTC. Protein product: CATGRRQPYGYTF.

This clonotype has a count of ten or more. This chain connects TRBV19 to TRBJ2-5; 11 positions match TRBD1. Germline V gene data show CDR1 as LNHDA and CDR2 as SQIVND (reference sequence). The CDR3 sequence is 16 residues long. The V and J ends lost 5 bases and 5 bases, in that order; junction bases with no gene match: 10. As DNA, the CDR3 is TGTGCCAGTAGTCCCAGGACAGGGGGCAGTTCGGAGACCCAGTACTTC. This gives the protein CASSPRTGGSSETQYF.

This clonotype was seen at least ten times. This chain joins TRBV28 and TRBJ1-2, with 7 bases matching TRBD1. This CDR3 is 13 amino acids long. Germline V gene sequence: CDR1 MDHEN, CDR2 SYDVKM. The trim removed 7 bases at V and 1 base at J, leaving 3 bases unmatched. The CDR3 sequence is CASMRGLNYGYTF. CDR3 nucleotides: TGTGCCAGCATGAGGGGGCTTAACTATGGCTACACCTTC.

This clonotype came up many times. The V call is TRBV28, the J call TRBJ2-1; D perhaps matches TRBD1 (6 bases). Germline CDR1 is MDHEN and CDR2 is SYDVKM. Deletions cut 6 bases from V and 12 bases from J, with 15 bases between. The CDR3 consists of 12 residues. For the CDR3, the DNA is TGTGCCAGCAGATCCGGGACACCTGCGCAGTTCTTC. This gives the protein CASRSGTPAQFF.

The chain carries TRBV20-1 and TRBJ2-4; 7 bases line up with TRBD1. Trimming cost V 6 bases and J 7 bases; bases outside gene matches: 6. Germline CDR1 is DFQATT and CDR2 is SNEGSKA (reference sequence). CDR3 length: 12 amino acids. CDR3 sequence reads: CSARGQSNIQYF. Written as DNA, the CDR3 is TGCAGTGCCCGGGGACAGTCGAACATTCAGTACTTC.

In this sample, this clonotype turned up a few times. The chain has TRBV6-1 and TRBJ2-2; possibly TRBD1 or TRBD2 for D (5 bases each). Germline values: CDR1 MNHNS, CDR2 SASEGT. Trimming took off 7 bases at V and 7 bases at J, with 19 bases between the two ends. The CDR3 runs to 15 residues. CDR3 sequence: CASTTGTAFGGELFF. The CDR3, as DNA: TGTGCCAGCACCACTGGGACCGCCTTCGGCGGGGAGCTGTTTTTT.

The sample holds a few counts of this clonotype. With a much larger clone just one base away, this may be a read error. The chain uses TRBV3-1 and TRBJ1-1, with TRBD1 matching 9 bases. The CDR3 covers 13 residues. The germline CDR1 and CDR2 sequences are LGHDT and YNNKEL (reference sequence). The J segment lost 4 bases and the V segment lost 8 bases, leaving 5 bases of the junction unmatched. CDR3 protein: CASGQGQGTEAFF. The CDR3 coding sequence is TGTGCCAGCGGACAGGGACAGGGCACTGAAGCTTTCTTT.

V is TRBV2 and J is TRBJ2-2; TRBD2 matches 7 bases. Losses at the gene ends were 3 bases for V and 7 bases for J; bases not matched to a gene: 17. Germline lookup yields CDR1 SNHLY and CDR2 FYNNEI. The CDR3 is 18 residues long. CDR3 sequence reads: CASSDDGRQGPIIGELFF. CDR3 DNA: TGTGCCAGCAGTGACGACGGGAGGCAGGGTCCAATCATCGGGGAGCTGTTTTTT.

The table lists this clonotype with many counts. CDR3 in DNA: TGCGCCAGCAGCTTCCGGGGAGGTGCTAACACCGGGGAGCTGTTTTTT. It translates to CASSFRGGANTGELFF. This chain uses TRBV4-1 with TRBJ2-2, with a possible D match to TRBD2 (6 bases). This CDR3 has 16 residues. The V gene's germline CDR1 is MGHRA and CDR2 YSYEKL. Trimming cost V 5 bases and J 2 bases, with 15 bases left between them.

This clonotype was detected ten times or more. The chain employs TRBV7-2 and TRBJ2-7; 7 nucleotides align to TRBD1. With V trimmed by 4 bases and J by 7 bases, 13 bases remained unmatched. The CDR3 is 15 residues long. The germline V gene encodes CDR1 SGHTA and CDR2 FQGNSA. CDR3 DNA sequence: TGTGCCAGCAGCTCGCTAGACAGGGTAATAGAAGAGCAGTACTTC. Encoded protein: CASSSLDRVIEEQYF.

This chain uses TRBV12-3 or TRBV12-4 with TRBJ1-5; 9 bases align to TRBD1. The CDR3 runs 15 residues. V shed 6 bases, J shed 7 bases, and the junction held 10 bases outside the gene matches. CDR3 in amino acids: CASSRTGDRIQPQHF. In DNA form, the CDR3 reads TGTGCCAGCAGCAGGACAGGGGACAGAATACAGCCCCAGCATTTT.

This clonotype occurred many times. CDR3 residues: CSASGGGDQPQHF. The CDR3 bases are TGCAGTGCTAGCGGCGGGGGAGATCAGCCCCAGCATTTT. The chain carries TRBV20-1 and TRBJ1-5; tentative D call: TRBD1 (5 bases). The length of the CDR3 is 13 residues. Between the trimmed V and J ends, which lost 3 bases and 5 bases, there was a span of 11 bases. The germline V gene has CDR1 DFQATT and CDR2 SNEGSKA (reference sequence).

The table lists this clonotype with many counts. The chain recombines TRBV19 with TRBJ2-7; the D gene is possibly TRBD2 (6 bases). This CDR3 has 13 amino acids. Germline lookup yields CDR1 LNHDA and CDR2 SQIVND (reference sequence). The V end lost 3 bases, the J end lost 7 bases, and 13 bases lay between the germline ends. DNA for the CDR3: TGTGCCAGTAGTATCGGGGGTATAGGGGAGCAGTACTTC. It encodes CASSIGGIGEQYF.

The sample holds many counts of this clonotype. V and J are TRBV7-8 and TRBJ1-5; D unresolved. With 1 base removed from V and 4 bases from J, the gap between germline ends came to 11 bases. The CDR3 has 15 residues. The V gene's germline CDR1 is SGHVS and CDR2 FQNEAQ. DNA for the CDR3: TGTGCCAGCAGCTTAGAGGGAGGGTGGAATCAGCCCCAGCATTTT. Its translation: CASSLEGGWNQPQHF.

This clonotype was found many times. CDR3: CAWSVLGAYGYTF. The CDR3 region has the DNA TGTGCCTGGAGTGTACTCGGGGCATATGGCTACACCTTC. The chain joins TRBV30 to TRBJ1-2, with TRBD1 as a possible D gene (5 bases). Germline V gene data show CDR1 as GTSNPN and CDR2 as SVGIG (reference sequence). This CDR3 contains 13 residues. V was cut by 0 bases and J by 5 bases, with 10 bases left in between.

This clonotype was seen many times. V and J are TRBV30 and TRBJ1-3; D gene uncertain. The CDR3 has 16 residues. From germline, CDR1 is GTSNPN and CDR2 SVGIG (reference sequence). Between the trimmed V and J ends, which lost 1 base and 0 bases, there was a span of 13 bases. This CDR3 is CAWSGDPISSGNTIYF. The CDR3 coding sequence is TGTGCCTGGAGTGGTGACCCAATCAGCTCTGGAAACACCATATATTTT.